These 2 T cell receptor beta chains came from one sample sequenced in a study of T cells in Graves' hyperthyroidism and ophthalmopathy. Researchers took RNA transcripts and amplified the TCR beta CDR3 regions from them. With the HTBI primer set, the TCR CDR3 went through a first round of RT-PCR. MiXCR was run by TCRdb on the multiplex PCR reads, yielding one entry per CDR3 protein. The data hold about 570,000 distinct CDR3 sequences, with about 45% observed a single time. Sequenced material: peripheral blood or thyroid tissue (not recorded which). These receptors were taken from an adult woman with Graves' disease, either hyperthyroidism or ophthalmopathy (not recorded which).

This clonotype was recorded at least ten times. V and J are TRBV7-9 and TRBJ1-5; D unclear. V was shortened by 1 base and J by 0 bases, with 10 bases between the two germline ends. CDR1 SEHNR and CDR2 FQNEAQ come from the germline V gene (reference sequence). This CDR3 comprises 16 residues. This CDR3 is CASSLVATTSNQPQHF. As DNA, the CDR3 is TGTGCCAGCAGCTTAGTCGCAACTACTAGCAATCAGCCCCAGCATTTT. Full variable domain (rest looked up from reference TRBV7-9 and TRBJ1-5): DTGVSQNPRHKITKRGQNVTFRCDPISEHNRLYWYRQTLGQGPEFLTYFQNEAQLEKSRLLSDRFSAERPKGSFSTLEIQRTEQGDSAMYLCASSLVATTSNQPQHFGDGTRLSIL.

This sequence joins TRBV7-9 and TRBJ2-7; no definite D call. Germline CDR1 SEHNR, CDR2 FQNEAQ (reference sequence). The CDR3 loop spans 13 amino acids. V was shortened by 5 bases and J by 1 base, with 9 bases between the two germline ends. This CDR3 is CASSPHPSYEQYF. Written as DNA, the CDR3 is TGTGCCAGCAGCCCCCACCCGTCCTACGAGCAGTACTTC.